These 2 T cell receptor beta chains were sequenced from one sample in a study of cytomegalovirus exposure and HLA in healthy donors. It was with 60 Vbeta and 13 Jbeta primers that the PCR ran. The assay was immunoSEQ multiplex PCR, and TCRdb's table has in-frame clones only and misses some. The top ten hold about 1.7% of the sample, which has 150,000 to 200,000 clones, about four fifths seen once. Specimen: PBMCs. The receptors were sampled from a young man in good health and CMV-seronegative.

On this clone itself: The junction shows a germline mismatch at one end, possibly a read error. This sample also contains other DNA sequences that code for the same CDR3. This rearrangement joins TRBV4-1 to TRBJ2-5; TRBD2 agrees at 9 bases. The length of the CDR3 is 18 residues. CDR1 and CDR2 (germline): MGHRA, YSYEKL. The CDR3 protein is CASSQIWGSGGDQETQYF. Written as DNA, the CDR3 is TGCGCCAGCAGCCAAATTTGGGGTAGCGGGGGCGACCAAGAAACCCAGTACTTC.

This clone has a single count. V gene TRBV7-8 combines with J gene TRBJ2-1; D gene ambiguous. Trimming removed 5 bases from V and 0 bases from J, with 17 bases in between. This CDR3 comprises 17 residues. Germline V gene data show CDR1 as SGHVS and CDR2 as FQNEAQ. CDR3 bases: TGTGCCAGCAGCCGTTCGGGTTCCCTAGTCTCCTACAATGAGCAGTTCTTC. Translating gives CASSRSGSLVSYNEQFF.